Presented here are 19 T cell receptor beta chains from one specimen sequenced in a study of cytomegalovirus exposure and HLA in healthy donors. PCR employed 60 Vbeta and 13 Jbeta primers. The table came from immunoSEQ multiplex PCR; TCRdb's copy has only in-frame clones and leaves some out. Of under 85,000 clones in the sample, about 79% are singletons; the top ten hold around 1.5%. Sequencing was performed on PBMCs. These receptors were obtained from a man aged 35 to 55 in good health and CMV-seronegative.

This clone appeared a few times. The chain couples TRBV2 to TRBJ2-1; 7 nucleotides agree with TRBD1. Per the germline V gene, CDR1 is SNHLY and CDR2 is FYNNEI. The CDR3 loop spans 16 amino acids. V lost 4 bases and J lost 4; bases outside the gene matches: 10. The CDR3 region has the DNA TGTGCCAGCAGTGGGACAACAGGGGATGGATACAATGAGCAGTTCTTC. Translating gives CASSGTTGDGYNEQFF.

The V call is TRBV2, the J call TRBJ2-1, with 13 bases matching TRBD2. Germline V gives CDR1 SNHLY, CDR2 FYNNEI. The junction had 8 bases not matched to a gene; V was cut back by 3 bases and J by 15 bases. This CDR3 is 14 amino acids long. Written as DNA, the CDR3 is TGTGCCAGCAGTGACCGGACTAGCGGGAGCTATCGGTTCTTC. Translation: CASSDRTSGSYRFF.

V usage is TRBV9 and J usage is TRBJ2-1; the D gene is possibly TRBD1 (5 bases). V gave up 4 bases and J gave up 2 bases, with 13 bases separating them. CDR1 and CDR2 from the germline V gene are SGDLS and YYNGEE. The CDR3 runs to 15 residues. This CDR3 reads CASSTTVGAYNEQFF. The CDR3 DNA is TGTGCCAGCAGCACAACAGTAGGGGCCTACAATGAGCAGTTCTTC.

This chain links TRBV6-6 with TRBJ2-7; 8 bases are shared with TRBD1. Per the germline V gene, CDR1 is MNHNY and CDR2 is SVGAGI (reference sequence). After removal of 8 bases from V and 7 bases from J, the junction contained 7 bases not matched to a gene. CDR3 size: 12 residues. This chain's CDR3 is CASVGTGWEQYF. The CDR3 coding sequence is TGTGCCAGCGTCGGGACAGGATGGGAGCAGTACTTC.

This chain connects TRBV2 to TRBJ2-1; 7 bases are shared with TRBD2. Germline V CDR1 and CDR2: SNHLY, FYNNEI. The CDR3 runs 13 residues. Trimming removed 9 bases from V and 9 bases from J; junction bases left unmatched: 11. The CDR3 region is CASSRDYDSEQFF. CDR3 in DNA: TGTGCCAGTTCCCGGGACTACGACAGTGAGCAGTTCTTC.

The V gene is TRBV7-2, the J gene TRBJ2-1, with TRBD2 as a possible D gene (6 bases). The germline V gene has CDR1 SGHTA and CDR2 FQGNSA. The CDR3 contains 16 residues. The V and J ends lost 5 bases and 12 bases respectively, with 26 bases between them. The CDR3 DNA follows: TGTGCCAGCAGCGCAGGCTTAGGCGGGACGATCCCTCGGCAGTTCTTC. Translating gives CASSAGLGGTIPRQFF.

The chain joins TRBV5-1 to TRBJ2-2; D might be TRBD1 (6 bases). CDR3 length: 15 amino acids. Trimming took off 2 bases at V and 0 bases at J, with 8 bases between the two ends. Looked up from germline, CDR1 is SGHRS and CDR2 is YFSETQ. For the CDR3, the DNA is TGCGCCAGCAGCTTCGACAGGACGAACACCGGGGAGCTGTTTTTT. Its protein is CASSFDRTNTGELFF. The full variable domain, completed using reference TRBV5-1 and TRBJ2-2, is KAGVTQTPRYLIKTRGQQVTLSCSPISGHRSVSWYQQTPGQGLQFLFEYFSETQRNKGNFPGRFSGRQFSNSRSEMNVSTLELGDSALYLCASSFDRTNTGELFFGEGSRLTVL.

This clone occurred a few times. The chain is built from TRBV29-1 and TRBJ2-3, with D perhaps TRBD1 (5 bases). Per germline, CDR1 SQVTM and CDR2 ANQGSEA. Trimming stripped 5 bases from V and 0 bases from J, with 12 bases between. CDR3 length equals 14 residues. The CDR3 spells CSVIRGTSTDTQYF. The CDR3, as DNA: TGCAGCGTTATTAGGGGTACTAGCACAGATACGCAGTATTTT.

The rearrangement uses TRBV29-1 and TRBJ1-1; D may be TRBD1 (6 bases). The CDR3 has 11 amino acids. Between the trimmed V and J ends, which lost 4 bases and 10 bases, there was a span of 13 bases. Per germline, CDR1 SQVTM and CDR2 ANQGSEA. Here the CDR3 reads CSVGPGAPAFF. CDR3 nucleotide sequence: TGCAGCGTTGGCCCAGGGGCCCCAGCTTTCTTT.

The chain combines TRBV6-5 with TRBJ1-5; a weak D match, TRBD1 (6 bases). Trimming stripped 2 bases from V and 4 bases from J, with 9 bases between. Germline values: CDR1 MNHEY, CDR2 SVGAGI. There are 14 residues in the CDR3. The CDR3 nucleotides are TGTGCCAGCAGTTACAGTCAGGGGAATCAGCCCCAGCATTTT. Amino acid sequence: CASSYSQGNQPQHF.

The chain couples TRBV10-2 to TRBJ1-5; D might be TRBD1 (6 bases). The CDR3 contains 15 residues. With 2 bases removed from V and 10 bases from J, the gap between germline ends came to 18 bases. The germline V gene has CDR1 WSHSY and CDR2 SAAADI. This CDR3 is CASSEEGTRGSPQHF. CDR3 DNA sequence: TGCGCCAGCAGTGAGGAAGGGACAAGGGGGTCCCCCCAGCATTTT.

The table lists this clone with a count of one. The chain has TRBV5-1 and TRBJ2-7; TRBD2 aligns across 8 bases. This CDR3 spans 17 amino acids. Per the germline V gene, CDR1 is SGHRS and CDR2 is YFSETQ. Trimming at V came to 0 bases and at J to 7 bases, leaving 15 bases not matched to a gene. CDR3 loop: CASSLVIGLAGSGEQYF. The DNA of the CDR3 is TGCGCCAGCAGCTTGGTTATAGGTCTAGCGGGCTCCGGAGAGCAGTACTTC.

The rearrangement uses TRBV5-4 and TRBJ2-7; D is possibly TRBD2 (6 bases). From germline, CDR1 is SGHNT and CDR2 YYREEE (reference sequence). V gave up 0 bases and J gave up 5 bases, with 9 bases separating them. The CDR3 is 13 residues long. The CDR3 nucleotides are TGTGCCAGCAGCTTGGCAGGGAGGAACGAGCAGTACTTC. Encoded protein: CASSLAGRNEQYF.

This clone was detected only a few times. The CDR3 DNA sequence: TGTGCCAGCAGTTCCCGGGACAGCAGCTATGGCTACACCTTC. Encoded protein: CASSSRDSSYGYTF. The chain has TRBV6-6 and TRBJ1-2, with 7 bases that match TRBD1. Germline V gives CDR1 MNHNY, CDR2 SVGAGI (reference sequence). There are 14 residues in the CDR3. V trimming: 4 bases; J trimming: 4 bases; junction bases outside the gene matches: 6.

The chain combines TRBV2 with TRBJ2-7; 8 bases align to TRBD2. The germline V gene has CDR1 SNHLY and CDR2 FYNNEI. The CDR3 is 15 amino acids. Trimming cost V 4 bases and J 0 bases; bases outside gene matches: 5. The chain's CDR3 is CASSGRTSHSYEQYF. CDR3 DNA sequence: TGTGCCAGCAGTGGCAGGACTAGCCACTCCTACGAGCAGTACTTC.

The chain is built from TRBV5-1 and TRBJ1-1, with a weak D call TRBD1 (5 bases). Trimming shortened V by 0 bases and J by 3 bases, and 6 bases separated the two germline ends. Germline CDR1 reads SGHRS; CDR2 reads YFSETQ. CDR3 length: 13 amino acids. The CDR3 region has the DNA TGCGCCAGCAGCTTGGCGGGGGACACTGAAGCTTTCTTT. Translated: CASSLAGDTEAFF.

This chain links TRBV10-2 with TRBJ1-2, with a tentative D call TRBD1 (5 bases). The CDR3 sequence is 14 residues long. V was cut by 7 bases and J by 3 bases, with 15 bases left in between. Germline lookup yields CDR1 WSHSY and CDR2 SAAADI. The DNA for the CDR3 is TGCGCCAGCAAAACCCAGGGCCCCGACTATGGCTACACCTTC. It is translated as CASKTQGPDYGYTF.

The chain uses TRBV5-4 and TRBJ2-1, with D possibly TRBD1 on 5 matching bases. This CDR3 comprises 12 residues. The germline CDR1 and CDR2 sequences are SGHNT and YYREEE (reference sequence). Trimming stripped 5 bases from V and 6 bases from J, with 9 bases between. Written as DNA, the CDR3 is TGTGCCAGCAGTCCAGGGTTCAATGAGCAGTTCTTC. Its protein product is CASSPGFNEQFF. Variable domain in full (rest from reference TRBV5-4 and TRBJ2-1): ETGVTQSPTHLIKTRGQQVTLRCSSQSGHNTVSWYQQALGQGPQFIFQYYREEENGRGNFPPRFSGLQFPNYSSELNVNALELDDSALYLCASSPGFNEQFFGPGTRLTVL.

This sequence joins TRBV5-6 and TRBJ1-5; D not certain. Trimming took 1 base from V and 3 from J, leaving 2 bases between them. CDR3 length equals 12 residues. Looked up from germline, CDR1 is SGHDT and CDR2 is YYEEEE. The CDR3 reads CASSLLNQPQHF. CDR3 nucleotides: TGTGCCAGCAGCTTGCTCAATCAGCCCCAGCATTTT.